The 11 T cell receptor beta chains given below trace back to one sample, sequenced in a study of blood T cells in healthy people across ages. The authors ran a second PCR of roughly 6 to 12 cycles using a sample-barcoded 5' primer and a J-beta primer mix. A single record per CDR3 protein comes from TCRdb applying MiXCR to the 5' RACE reads. This table has approximately 1,100,000 distinct CDR3 sequences, under 55% appearing once. The sequencing sample was made of blood. These receptors were collected from a woman aged 60-75 years in good health.

The rearrangement links TRBV25-1 to TRBJ2-1; TRBD1 is a possible D gene (5 bases). The J call is in doubt because the DNA end fits TRBJ2-7 better. The CDR3 loop spans 13 amino acids. CDR1 is MGHDK, CDR2 SYGVNS, per germline. CDR3 bases: TGTGCCAGCAGTCTACAGGTTTACAATGAGCAGTACTTC. Protein: CASSLQVYNEQYF.

The chain is built from TRBV20-1 and TRBJ2-7, with D perhaps TRBD1 or TRBD2 (5 bases each). CDR3 length: 15 residues. The germline CDR1 and CDR2 sequences are DFQATT and SNEGSKA (reference sequence). The V end was cut by 5 bases, the J end by 0 bases, with 17 bases between. CDR3 DNA sequence: TGCAGTGCTGGGGCCCTAGGACTTTCCTCCTACGAGCAGTACTTC. It encodes CSAGALGLSSYEQYF.

The chain recombines TRBV7-9 with TRBJ2-3; 13 bases align to TRBD2. Germline-derived CDR1 and CDR2 are SEHNR and FQNEAQ (reference sequence). With 5 bases clipped from V and 0 bases from J, the junction kept 8 bases outside the gene matches. This CDR3 has 18 residues. The CDR3 nucleotides are TGTGCCAGCAGCCCACCGGGACTAGCGGGACCTAGCACAGATACGCAGTATTTT. It translates to CASSPPGLAGPSTDTQYF.

This chain connects TRBV6-5 to TRBJ1-2; maybe TRBD1 (5 bases). Germline CDR1 reads MNHEY; CDR2 reads SVGAGI. V lost 6 bases, J lost 4 bases, and 18 bases lay in between. The CDR3 covers 15 residues. The CDR3 reads CASSPRPGPLYGYTF. DNA for the CDR3: TGTGCCAGCAGCCCCCGGCCGGGACCCCTCTATGGCTACACCTTC.

The chain recombines TRBV27 with TRBJ2-5; D uncertain. CDR1 and CDR2 (germline): MNHEY, SMNVEV (reference sequence). There are 14 residues in the CDR3. Trimming left V 7 bases short and J 5 bases short, with 17 bases between. CDR3 nucleotide sequence: TGTGCCAGCACCGACCTCGGCATACCGGAGACCCAGTACTTC. Residues: CASTDLGIPETQYF.

This clonotype showed up just a few times. The V gene is TRBV20-1, the J gene TRBJ1-4; 7 bases match TRBD1. The CDR3 length is 14 residues. Germline CDR1 reads DFQATT; CDR2 reads SNEGSKA (reference sequence). Unmatched junction bases numbered 5, after V lost 3 bases and J lost 4 bases. The CDR3 sequence: CSASSGTVNEKLFF. CDR3 nucleotides: TGCAGTGCTAGTTCCGGGACAGTTAATGAAAAACTGTTTTTT.

The sample holds a few counts of this clonotype. The chain employs TRBV11-2 and TRBJ1-2; possibly TRBD1 for D (5 bases). Per the germline V gene, CDR1 is SGHAT and CDR2 is FQNNGV. This CDR3 region has 14 residues. V lost 3 bases and J lost 2, with 10 bases in between. The DNA of the CDR3 is TGTGCCAGCAGCTTTGGCGCAGGGAACTATGGCTACACCTTC. It translates to CASSFGAGNYGYTF.

This chain connects TRBV29-1 to TRBJ2-7; D is unresolved. Germline V gene lookup returns CDR1 SQVTM and CDR2 ANQGSEA. The CDR3 extends over 15 amino acids. V lost 4 bases, J lost 0 bases, and 16 bases lay in between. The DNA for the CDR3 is TGCAGCGTTGTAACTGGGCCTCGGAGCTCCTACGAGCAGTACTTC. Its translation is CSVVTGPRSSYEQYF.

The V and J genes are TRBV5-1 and TRBJ1-1; no reliable D call. Trimming removed 0 bases from V and 6 bases from J, with 12 bases in between. CDR3 length: 14 amino acids. Germline assignment: CDR1 SGHRS and CDR2 YFSETQ. The CDR3 here is CASSLVSGSPEAFF. The CDR3 nucleotides read TGCGCCAGCAGCTTGGTCAGCGGGTCGCCTGAAGCTTTCTTT.

This clonotype turned up a few times. The chain joins TRBV10-3 to TRBJ2-4; no firm D call. This CDR3 has 13 residues. V shed 11 bases and J shed 7 bases, with 18 bases lying between them. Germline loops: CDR1 ENHRY, CDR2 SYGVKD. The CDR3 loop is CALIIWCINIQYF. The CDR3 nucleotides are TGTGCCCTCATTATCTGGTGTATCAACATTCAGTACTTC.

This chain connects TRBV20-1 to TRBJ2-5; TRBD2 is a possible D gene (5 bases). The J call is doubtful: the DNA matches TRBJ2-7 better. The CDR3 extends over 15 amino acids. CDR1 is DFQATT, CDR2 SNEGSKA, per germline (reference sequence). This CDR3 is CSASPPGVFIYEQYF. CDR3 nucleotides: TGCAGTGCTTCACCCCCCGGGGTTTTCATCTACGAGCAGTACTTC.